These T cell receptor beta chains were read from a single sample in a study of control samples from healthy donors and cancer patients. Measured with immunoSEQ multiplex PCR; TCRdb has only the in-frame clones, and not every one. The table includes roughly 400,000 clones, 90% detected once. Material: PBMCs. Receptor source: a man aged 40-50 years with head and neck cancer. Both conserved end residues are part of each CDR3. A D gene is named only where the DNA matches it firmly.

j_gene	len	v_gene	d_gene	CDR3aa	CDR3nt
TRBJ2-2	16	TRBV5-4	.	CASSLEGRQITGELFF	TGTGCCAGCAGCTTGGAGGGGCGACAGATCACCGGGGAGCTGTTTTTT
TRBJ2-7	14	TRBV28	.	CASTRAGATYEQYF	TGTGCCAGCACTCGGGCAGGTGCAACCTACGAGCAGTACTTC
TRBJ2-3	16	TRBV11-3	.	CASSLDWNSSTDTQYF	TGTGCCAGCAGCTTAGATTGGAACTCTAGCACAGATACGCAGTATTTT
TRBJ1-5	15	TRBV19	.	CASSTNRDSNQPQHF	TGTGCCAGTAGTACGAACAGGGATAGCAATCAGCCCCAGCATTTT
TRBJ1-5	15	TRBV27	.	CASRRTGIGNQPQHF	TGTGCCAGCAGGCGAACAGGGATAGGCAATCAGCCCCAGCATTTT
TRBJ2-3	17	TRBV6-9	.	CASSSQCAGGGTDTQYF	TGTGCCAGCAGTTCCCAATGTGCAGGGGGGGGCACAGATACGCAGTATTTT
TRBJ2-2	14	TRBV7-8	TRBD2	CASSLAGGAGELFF	TGTGCCAGCAGCTTAGCGGGGGGGGCCGGGGAGCTGTTTTTT
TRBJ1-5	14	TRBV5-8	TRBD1	CASNPTGGFQPQHF	TGTGCCAGCAACCCGACAGGGGGTTTTCAGCCCCAGCATTTT
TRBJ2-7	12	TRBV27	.	CASLDSSYEQYF	TGTGCCAGTCTAGACTCCAGCTACGAGCAGTACTTC
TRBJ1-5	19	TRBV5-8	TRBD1	CASSPRTGSRRNSNQPQHF	TGTGCCAGCAGCCCCAGGACAGGATCGAGGAGGAATAGCAATCAGCCCCAGCATTTT
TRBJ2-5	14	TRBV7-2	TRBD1	CASSPGQRQETQYF	TGTGCCAGCAGCCCGGGACAGAGACAAGAGACCCAGTACTTC